This T cell receptor (beta chain) is drawn from a study of T cell changes during pregnancy in multiple sclerosis. With 4 bases removed from V and 4 bases from J, the gap between germline ends came to 20 bases. CDR3 length: 16 amino acids. Germline V gene sequence: CDR1 SGHRS, CDR2 YFSETQ. TCRdb's table, derived via immunoSEQ multiplex PCR, lists solely in-frame clones and lacks some. This sample has about 68,000 clones, with about nine tenths found just once. Specimen: peripheral blood, collected in the third trimester of pregnancy. The receptor comes from a female donor with multiple sclerosis, enrolled in a pregnancy study. V is TRBV5-1 and J is TRBJ1-1, with D tentatively TRBD1 (5 bases). The CDR3 here is CASSRRQILRGTEAFF. CDR3 DNA sequence: TGCGCCAGCAGCCGAAGACAGATCCTTAGGGGCACTGAAGCTTTCTTT. The full variable domain, its missing parts supplied by reference TRBV5-1 and TRBJ1-1, is KAGVTQTPRYLIKTRGQQVTLSCSPISGHRSVSWYQQTPGQGLQFLFEYFSETQRNKGNFPGRFSGRQFSNSRSEMNVSTLELGDSALYLCASSRRQILRGTEAFFGQGTRLTVV.